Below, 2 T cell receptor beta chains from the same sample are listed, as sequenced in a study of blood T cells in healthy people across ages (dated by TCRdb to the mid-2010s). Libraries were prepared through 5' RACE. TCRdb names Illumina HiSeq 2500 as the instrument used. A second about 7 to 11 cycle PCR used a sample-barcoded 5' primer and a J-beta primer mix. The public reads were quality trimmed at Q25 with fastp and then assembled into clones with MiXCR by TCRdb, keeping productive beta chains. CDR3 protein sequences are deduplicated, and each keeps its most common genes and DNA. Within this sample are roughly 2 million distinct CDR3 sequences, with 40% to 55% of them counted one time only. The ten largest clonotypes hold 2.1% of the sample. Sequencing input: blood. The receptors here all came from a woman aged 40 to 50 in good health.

The CDR3 loop is CASSHDEGGVQETQYF. The CDR3 DNA sequence: TGCGCCAGCAGCCATGATGAGGGGGGTGTCCAAGAGACCCAGTACTTC. The chain employs TRBV4-3 and TRBJ2-5; the D gene could be TRBD1 or TRBD2 (6 bases each). The CDR3 runs to 16 residues. Germline CDR1 LGHNA, CDR2 YSLEER. V was cut by 3 bases and J by 1 base, with 15 bases left in between.

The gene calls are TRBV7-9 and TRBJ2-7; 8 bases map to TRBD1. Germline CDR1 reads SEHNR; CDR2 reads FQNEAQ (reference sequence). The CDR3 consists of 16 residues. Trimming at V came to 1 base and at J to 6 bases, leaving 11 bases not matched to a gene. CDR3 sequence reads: CASSLGGQGRKIEQYF. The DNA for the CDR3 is TGTGCCAGCAGCTTAGGAGGACAGGGCCGCAAGATCGAGCAGTACTTC. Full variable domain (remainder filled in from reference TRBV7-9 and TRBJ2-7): DTGVSQNPRHKITKRGQNVTFRCDPISEHNRLYWYRQTLGQGPEFLTYFQNEAQLEKSRLLSDRFSAERPKGSFSTLEIQRTEQGDSAMYLCASSLGGQGRKIEQYFGPGTRLTVT.